This TCR beta chain was sequenced during a study of identical twins. A universal primer site came from template switching; cDNA carried unique molecular identifiers. Using its own MiXCR run on the 5' RACE reads, TCRdb lists one record per CDR3 protein. In the table there are under 800,000 distinct CDR3 sequences, over 20% of which are singletons. This CDR3 has 15 amino acids. With V trimmed by 5 bases and J by 2 bases, 9 bases remained unmatched. Germline V gene data show CDR1 as SGHVS and CDR2 as FQNEAQ. These data were also reused for a study on T cells expressing NK-cell markers. That paper adds: Uncertainty persisted over the HCMV specificity of expanded NKG2C+ T cell clones.

The chain uses TRBV7-8 and TRBJ2-7; 7 bases fit TRBD2. The specimen was PBMCs. The origin of this receptor is a woman aged 18 to 35 in good health. As DNA, the CDR3 is TGTGCCAGCAGCCTTGGGGTAGCGGGCACCTACGAGCAGTACTTC. Residues: CASSLGVAGTYEQYF.